This TCR beta chain was sequenced in a study of T cells in localized non-small cell lung cancer. Study results and caveats: Adjacent lung exhibited a median of about 50 among the 100 most abundant tumor clones. Uninvolved adjacent lung showed higher T cell clonality than tumor. Since sequencing was restricted to only one region of the tumor, intratumor heterogeneity remains a possibility.

About this clone: Its antigen remains unknown.

The CDR3 has 12 amino acids. The germline V gene has CDR1 MNHNY and CDR2 SVGAGI (reference sequence). Trimming stripped 1 base from V and 2 bases from J, with 3 bases between. TCRdb's copy holds only in-frame clones and misses some; the assay was immunoSEQ multiplex PCR. Among roughly 30,000 clones listed, around nine tenths were seen once. This specimen consisted of peripheral blood, obtained before any cancer treatment. The chain has TRBV6-6 and TRBJ2-7; D is ambiguous. The clonotype comes from a woman aged 40-69 years with stage I lung adenocarcinoma. The CDR3 spells CASSYYAYEQYF. In DNA form, the CDR3 reads TGTGCCAGCAGTTACTACGCCTACGAGCAGTACTTC.